This TCR beta chain emerged from a study of control samples from healthy donors and cancer patients. Sequencing used immunoSEQ multiplex PCR; TCRdb keeps in-frame clones, though not all of them. The sample shows 91,000 or so clones, approximately 89% of them seen only once. The CDR3 consists of 17 residues. Germline V lookup: CDR1 MGHDK, CDR2 SYGVNS. Germline trimming cut 4 bases from V and 5 bases from J; bases unmatched to any gene: 16. The sample comprised blood. This receptor was identified in a woman aged 25-40 years in good health. V is TRBV25-1 and J is TRBJ2-5, with 7 bases identical to TRBD1. For the CDR3, the DNA is TGTGCCAGCAGTGGACTCACAGGACAGGTCCGAGGTGAGACCCAGTACTTC. It translates to CASSGLTGQVRGETQYF. The whole variable domain, filled in from reference TRBV25-1 and TRBJ2-5, reads EADIYQTPRYLVIGTGKKITLECSQTMGHDKMYWYQQDPGMELHLIHYSYGVNSTEKGDLSSESTVSRIRTEHFPLTLESARPSHTSQYLCASSGLTGQVRGETQYFGPGTRLLVL.